These 18 T cell receptor beta chains were all obtained from the same sample, sequenced in a study of metastatic and nonmetastatic thyroid tumors. Using MiXCR, TCRdb re-called clones from the PCR reads. The table shows approximately 25,000 clones, with about an eighth occurring only once. No patient received treatment before thyroid surgery. Sequenced: blood. These receptors were taken from a female donor with papillary thyroid cancer or a benign thyroid nodule (not recorded which). Some clones in this sample may be carry-over from other donors' samples.

This clone was seen repeatedly, ten times or more. The CDR3 DNA follows: TGTGCCAGCAGTTCCCAACAGGGAGCCACTGAAGCTTTCTTT. Protein sequence: CASSSQQGATEAFF. V and J are TRBV28 and TRBJ1-1; D possibly corresponds to TRBD1 (6 bases). The V and J ends lost 4 bases and 4 bases respectively, with 13 bases between them. This CDR3 spans 14 amino acids. From germline, CDR1 is MDHEN and CDR2 SYDVKM.

This clone showed up many times. The rearrangement links TRBV5-1 to TRBJ2-3; 8 positions match TRBD2. This CDR3 comprises 16 residues. After removal of 5 bases from V and 5 bases from J, the junction contained 13 bases not matched to a gene. CDR1 SGHRS and CDR2 YFSETQ come from the germline V gene. The CDR3 region has the DNA TGCGCCAGCAGTCGTAGCGGGGACCTACAAAAAGATACGCAGTATTTT. Translating gives CASSRSGDLQKDTQYF.

This clone was observed many times. The V call is TRBV20-1, the J call TRBJ1-6; a weak D match, TRBD1 (5 bases). Germline CDR1 reads DFQATT; CDR2 reads SNEGSKA (reference sequence). The V end lost 3 bases, the J end lost 3 bases, and 9 bases lay between the germline ends. This CDR3 spans 14 amino acids. CDR3 DNA: TGCAGTGCTAGTGCGGACAACTATAATTCACCCCTCCACTTT. It translates to CSASADNYNSPLHF.

This clone has a count of ten or more. The chain employs TRBV5-8 and TRBJ1-5, with 7 bases that match TRBD1. With 0 bases clipped from V and 5 bases from J, the junction kept 5 bases outside the gene matches. CDR1 SGHTS and CDR2 YDEGEE come from the germline V gene. CDR3 length: 15 amino acids. The CDR3 sequence is CASSLGGGLDQPQHF. CDR3 coding DNA: TGTGCCAGCAGCTTGGGAGGGGGCTTGGATCAGCCCCAGCATTTT.

This clone was seen many times. This chain links TRBV28 with TRBJ1-1; TRBD1 aligns across 7 bases. The CDR3 covers 14 residues. Losses at the gene ends were 8 bases for V and 1 base for J; bases not matched to a gene: 7. Germline CDR1 reads MDHEN; CDR2 reads SYDVKM. The CDR3 DNA follows: TGTGCCAGCTCGGAATACAGGGGGAACACTGAAGCTTTCTTT. This codes for CASSEYRGNTEAFF.

This clone was counted many times. V usage is TRBV29-1 and J usage is TRBJ2-1, with 7 nucleotides matching TRBD1. Germline V gives CDR1 SQVTM, CDR2 ANQGSEA. Losses at the gene ends were 6 bases for V and 6 bases for J; bases not matched to a gene: 5. The CDR3 extends over 12 amino acids. The CDR3 loop reads CSVRQGGNEQFF. The CDR3, as DNA: TGCAGCGTCCGACAGGGTGGCAATGAGCAGTTCTTC.

This clone was picked up many times. V gene TRBV7-6 combines with J gene TRBJ1-5; 8 bases are shared with TRBD1. The ends lost 8 bases at V and 7 bases at J; junction bases unmatched: 7. The length of the CDR3 is 13 residues. Germline V gene data show CDR1 as SGHVS and CDR2 as FNYEAQ. The CDR3 bases are TGTGCCAGCGCCACAGGGGGGGGACAGCCCCAGCATTTT. Amino acid sequence: CASATGGGQPQHF.

This clone has a handful of counts. The gene calls are TRBV6-2 or TRBV6-3 and TRBJ2-7; D is uncertain. With 1 base removed from V and 0 bases from J, the gap between germline ends came to 7 bases. Germline CDR1 reads MNHEY; CDR2 reads SVGEGT. The CDR3 length is 14 residues. The CDR3 sequence: CASSYFQRSYEQYF. In nucleotides, the CDR3 is TGTGCCAGCAGTTACTTCCAACGCTCCTACGAGCAGTACTTC.

At least ten counts were recorded for this clone. The rearrangement uses TRBV25-1 and TRBJ2-1, with D perhaps matching TRBD1 (6 bases). The CDR3 spans 14 residues. Germline V CDR1 and CDR2: MGHDK, SYGVNS. Deletions cut 5 bases from V and 4 bases from J, with 12 bases between. Here the CDR3 reads CASSRGGLYNEQFF. Here the CDR3 DNA reads TGTGCCAGCAGTAGAGGGGGATTGTACAATGAGCAGTTCTTC.

The chain recombines TRBV7-9 with TRBJ2-7; D not resolved. The V end was cut by 1 base, the J end by 3 bases, with 7 bases between. This CDR3 spans 13 amino acids. CDR1 is SEHNR and CDR2 is FQNEAQ in the germline V gene (reference sequence). This chain's CDR3 is CASSLGGFYEQYF. The DNA for the CDR3 is TGTGCCAGCAGCTTAGGAGGCTTCTACGAGCAGTACTTC.

There are many counts of this clone. This may be a read error: a much more frequent sequence differs by one nucleotide. The CDR3 carries no conserved terminal phenylalanine or tryptophan, so it likely arises from a read error. The chain combines TRBV20-1 with TRBJ1-2; TRBD1 aligns across 7 bases. Germline lookup yields CDR1 DFQATT and CDR2 SNEGSKA (reference sequence). The CDR3 loop spans 12 amino acids. The CDR3 is CMTGTPAYGYTS. DNA for the CDR3: TGCATGACAGGGACCCCTGCATATGGCTACACCTCC.

This clone was picked up many times. CDR3 DNA: TGTGCCAGCAGCCCCCAGGATAGCTCCTACAATGAGCAGTTCTTC. Translating it yields CASSPQDSSYNEQFF. The chain joins TRBV7-9 to TRBJ2-1; D is undetermined. The CDR3 totals 15 residues. From germline, CDR1 is SEHNR and CDR2 FQNEAQ (reference sequence). Trimming cost V 5 bases and J 0 bases, with 11 bases left between them.

At least ten counts were recorded for this clone. The gene calls are TRBV7-8 and TRBJ2-1; 8 bases are a match to TRBD2. Germline V gives CDR1 SGHVS, CDR2 FQNEAQ. Trimming cost V 5 bases and J 7 bases; bases outside gene matches: 13. This CDR3 has 16 amino acids. The CDR3 nucleotides read TGTGCCAGCAGCGTGTCTACGGGAGGGATTTCAAATGAGCAGTTCTTC. Translating gives CASSVSTGGISNEQFF.

The table lists this clone with a count of one. The chain combines TRBV27 with TRBJ2-5; 11 nucleotides match TRBD2. This CDR3 comprises 15 residues. With V trimmed by 4 bases and J by 2 bases, 3 bases remained unmatched. CDR1 is MNHEY and CDR2 is SMNVEV in the germline V gene (reference sequence). CDR3 bases: TGTGCCAGCAGTTCACGACTAGCGGGACAAGAGACCCAGTACTTC. This encodes CASSSRLAGQETQYF.

This clone was picked up many times. Just one base apart from a much larger clone, this may be a read error. The V gene is TRBV7-9, the J gene TRBJ2-7; tentatively, D is TRBD2 (6 bases). Trimming removed 1 base from V and 0 bases from J, with 10 bases in between. Germline-derived CDR1 and CDR2 are SEHNR and FQNEAQ (reference sequence). The CDR3 runs 15 residues. The CDR3 loop reads CASSLEGGISYEQYF. As DNA, the CDR3 is TGTGCCAGCAGCTTAGAGGGCGGGATCTCCTACGAGCAGTACTTC.

Comments on this clone: The conserved final phenylalanine or tryptophan is absent from the CDR3, which likely points to a read error. This chain joins TRBV28 and TRBJ2-7, with D possibly TRBD1 on 6 matching bases. In germline, CDR1 is MDHEN, CDR2 SYDVKM. The CDR3 is 17 amino acids. The CDR3 DNA follows: TGTGTCAGCAGTTCAACCCCCGGTGGGGGCCATTCCTACGAGCAGTACTCC. Amino acid sequence: CVSSSTPGGGHSYEQYS.

V is TRBV5-1 and J is TRBJ2-1, with D perhaps TRBD1 (5 bases). V was clipped by 4 bases and J by 9 bases, with 11 bases between them. Germline V CDR1 and CDR2: SGHRS, YFSETQ. This CDR3 is built from 12 residues. CDR3 residues: CASSQGWGEQFF. The CDR3 region has the DNA TGCGCCAGCAGCCAGGGCTGGGGTGAGCAGTTCTTC. The complete variable domain, with remaining parts taken from reference TRBV5-1 and TRBJ2-1, reads KAGVTQTPRYLIKTRGQQVTLSCSPISGHRSVSWYQQTPGQGLQFLFEYFSETQRNKGNFPGRFSGRQFSNSRSEMNVSTLELGDSALYLCASSQGWGEQFFGPGTRLTVL.

In this sample, this clone turned up many times. The rearrangement joins TRBV10-2 to TRBJ1-1; no clear D gene. This CDR3 comprises 12 residues. Trimming took 6 bases from V and 4 from J, leaving 9 bases between them. CDR1 and CDR2 from the germline V gene are WSHSY and SAAADI. The CDR3 region is CASSPLGTEAFF. CDR3 bases: TGCGCCAGCAGCCCCCTGGGCACTGAAGCTTTCTTT.